A few counts support the clone carrying this T cell receptor (beta chain). The record originates from a study of blood T cell repertoires in COVID-19. Background on the study: T cells, B-cell-depleted T cells, or PBMCs provided the cDNA or gDNA that served as material.

Sequencing was performed with immunoSEQ multiplex PCR; in TCRdb, only in-frame clones are kept and a portion is missing. The sample contains 100,000 to 150,000 clones, around 89% of which appear only once. This receptor was obtained from a man in his fifties or sixties with acute or convalescent COVID-19. Material: peripheral blood.

CDR3 sequence (DNA): TGTGCCAGCAGCTTGGGTGAGTTCGGCTACACCTTC. This translates into CASSLGEFGYTF. V and J are TRBV5-6 and TRBJ1-2; D gene unclear. This CDR3 spans 12 amino acids. V lost 0 bases and J 8 bases, leaving 8 bases between the germline ends. Germline V CDR1 and CDR2: SGHDT, YYEEEE.